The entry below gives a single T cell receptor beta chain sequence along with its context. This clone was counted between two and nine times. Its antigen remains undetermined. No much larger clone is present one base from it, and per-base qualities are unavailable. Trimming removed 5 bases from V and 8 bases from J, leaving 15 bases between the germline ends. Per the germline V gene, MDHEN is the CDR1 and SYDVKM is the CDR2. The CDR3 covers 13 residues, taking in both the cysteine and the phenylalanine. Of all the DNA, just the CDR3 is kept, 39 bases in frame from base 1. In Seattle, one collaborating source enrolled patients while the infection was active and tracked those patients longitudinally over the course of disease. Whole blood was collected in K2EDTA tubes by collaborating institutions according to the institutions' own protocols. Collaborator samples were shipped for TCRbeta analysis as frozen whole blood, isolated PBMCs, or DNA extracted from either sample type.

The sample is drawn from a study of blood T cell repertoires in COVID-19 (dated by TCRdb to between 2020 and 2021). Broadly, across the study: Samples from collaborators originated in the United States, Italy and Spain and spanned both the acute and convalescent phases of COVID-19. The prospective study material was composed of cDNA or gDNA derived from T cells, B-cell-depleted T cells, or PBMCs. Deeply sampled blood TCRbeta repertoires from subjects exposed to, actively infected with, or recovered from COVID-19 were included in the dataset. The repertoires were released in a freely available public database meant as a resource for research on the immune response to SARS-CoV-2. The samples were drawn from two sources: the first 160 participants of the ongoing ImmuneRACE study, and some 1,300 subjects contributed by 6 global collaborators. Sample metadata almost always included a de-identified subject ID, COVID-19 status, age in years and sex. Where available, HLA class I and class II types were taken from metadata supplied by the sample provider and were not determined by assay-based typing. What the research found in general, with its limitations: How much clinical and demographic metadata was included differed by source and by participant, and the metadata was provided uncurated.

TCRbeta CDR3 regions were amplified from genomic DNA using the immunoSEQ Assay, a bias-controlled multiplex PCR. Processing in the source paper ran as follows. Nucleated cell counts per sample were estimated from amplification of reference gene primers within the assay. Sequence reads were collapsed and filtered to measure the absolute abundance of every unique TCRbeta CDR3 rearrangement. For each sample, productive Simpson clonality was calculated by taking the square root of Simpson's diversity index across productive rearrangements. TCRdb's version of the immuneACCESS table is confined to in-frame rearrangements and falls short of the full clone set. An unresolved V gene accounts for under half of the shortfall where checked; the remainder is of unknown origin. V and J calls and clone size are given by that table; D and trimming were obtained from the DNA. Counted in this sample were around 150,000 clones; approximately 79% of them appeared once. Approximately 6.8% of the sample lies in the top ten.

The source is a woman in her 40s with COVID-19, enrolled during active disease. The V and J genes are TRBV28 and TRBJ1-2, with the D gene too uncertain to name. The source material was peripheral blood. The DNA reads TGTGCCAGCAGTCTCACGGAGGGCGGCGGCTACACCTTC. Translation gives CASSLTEGGGYTF.